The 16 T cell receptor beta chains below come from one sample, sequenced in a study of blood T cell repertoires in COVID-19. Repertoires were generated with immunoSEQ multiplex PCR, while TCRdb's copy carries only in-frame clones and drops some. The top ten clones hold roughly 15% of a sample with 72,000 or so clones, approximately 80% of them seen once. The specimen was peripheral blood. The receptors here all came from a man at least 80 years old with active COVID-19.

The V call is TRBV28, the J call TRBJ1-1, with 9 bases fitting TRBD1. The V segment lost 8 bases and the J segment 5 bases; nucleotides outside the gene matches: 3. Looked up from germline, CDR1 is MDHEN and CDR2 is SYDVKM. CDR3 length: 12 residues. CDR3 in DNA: TGTGCCAGCCGAGGGACAGGGACTGAAGCTTTCTTT. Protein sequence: CASRGTGTEAFF.

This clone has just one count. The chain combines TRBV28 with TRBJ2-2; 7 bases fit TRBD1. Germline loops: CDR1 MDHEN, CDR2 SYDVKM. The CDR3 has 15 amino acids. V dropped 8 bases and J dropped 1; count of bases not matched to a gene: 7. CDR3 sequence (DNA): TGTGCCAGCGGCCTTAGACAGGGGAACACCGGGGAGCTGTTTTTT. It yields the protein CASGLRQGNTGELFF.

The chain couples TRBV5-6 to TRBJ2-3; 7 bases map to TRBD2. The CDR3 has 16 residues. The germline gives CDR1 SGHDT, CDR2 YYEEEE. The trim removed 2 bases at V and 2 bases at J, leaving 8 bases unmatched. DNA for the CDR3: TGTGCCAGCAGCTTATTAGCGGGCTATAACACAGATACGCAGTATTTT. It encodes CASSLLAGYNTDTQYF.

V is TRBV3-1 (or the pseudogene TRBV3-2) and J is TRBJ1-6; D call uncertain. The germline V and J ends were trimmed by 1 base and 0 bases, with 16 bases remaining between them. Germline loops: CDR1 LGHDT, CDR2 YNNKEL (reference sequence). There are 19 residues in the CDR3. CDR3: CASSQGPGSPSSYNSPLHF. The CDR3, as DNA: TGTGCCAGCAGCCAAGGTCCGGGATCACCAAGCTCCTATAATTCACCCCTCCACTTT.

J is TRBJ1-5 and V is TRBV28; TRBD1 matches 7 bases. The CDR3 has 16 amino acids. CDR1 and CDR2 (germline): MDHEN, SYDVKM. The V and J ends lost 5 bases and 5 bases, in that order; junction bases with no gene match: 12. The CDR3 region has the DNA TGTGCCAGCAGTGAAAACAGGGGTGCGGCGGATCAGCCCCAGCATTTT. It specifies CASSENRGAADQPQHF.

CDR3 sequence reads: CAWGTGLAGNTDTQYF. The CDR3 bases are TGTGCCTGGGGAACGGGACTAGCGGGGAACACAGATACGCAGTATTTT. This chain joins TRBV30 and TRBJ2-3; 13 bases match TRBD2. Trimming removed 5 bases from V and 2 bases from J; junction bases left unmatched: 7. Germline V gene sequence: CDR1 GTSNPN, CDR2 SVGIG (reference sequence). The CDR3 contains 16 residues.

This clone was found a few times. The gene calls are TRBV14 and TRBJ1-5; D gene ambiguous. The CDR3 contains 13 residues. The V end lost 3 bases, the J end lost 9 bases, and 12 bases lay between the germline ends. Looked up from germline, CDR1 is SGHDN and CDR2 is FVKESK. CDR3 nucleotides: TGTGCCAGCAGCCAGTCCGGGGTATCGCCCCAGCATTTT. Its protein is CASSQSGVSPQHF.

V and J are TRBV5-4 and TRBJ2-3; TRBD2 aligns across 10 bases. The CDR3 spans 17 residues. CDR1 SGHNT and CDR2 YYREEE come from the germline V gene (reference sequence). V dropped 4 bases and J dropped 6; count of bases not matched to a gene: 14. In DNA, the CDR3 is TGTGCCAGCAGCCAGAGATTACTAGCGGGATTTTCGGATACGCAGTATTTT. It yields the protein CASSQRLLAGFSDTQYF.

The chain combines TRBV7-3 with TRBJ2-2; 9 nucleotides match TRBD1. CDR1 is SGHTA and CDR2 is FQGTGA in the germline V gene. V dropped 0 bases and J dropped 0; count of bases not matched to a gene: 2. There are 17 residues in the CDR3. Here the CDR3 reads CASSLTGQGTNTGELFF. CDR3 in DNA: TGTGCCAGCAGCTTAACAGGACAGGGGACGAACACCGGGGAGCTGTTTTTT.

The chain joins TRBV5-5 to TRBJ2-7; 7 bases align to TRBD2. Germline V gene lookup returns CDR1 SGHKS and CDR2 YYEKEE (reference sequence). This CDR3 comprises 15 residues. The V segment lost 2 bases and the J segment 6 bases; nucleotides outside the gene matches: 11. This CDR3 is CASSFRTRREGEQYF. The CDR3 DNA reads TGTGCCAGCAGCTTCAGGACTCGGAGGGAGGGCGAGCAGTACTTC.

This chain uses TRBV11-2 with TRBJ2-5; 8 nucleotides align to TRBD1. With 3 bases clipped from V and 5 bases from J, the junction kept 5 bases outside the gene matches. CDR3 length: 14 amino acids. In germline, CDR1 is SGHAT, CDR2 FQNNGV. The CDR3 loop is CASSFAGGGETQYF. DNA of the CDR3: TGTGCCAGCAGCTTTGCAGGGGGCGGCGAGACCCAGTACTTC.

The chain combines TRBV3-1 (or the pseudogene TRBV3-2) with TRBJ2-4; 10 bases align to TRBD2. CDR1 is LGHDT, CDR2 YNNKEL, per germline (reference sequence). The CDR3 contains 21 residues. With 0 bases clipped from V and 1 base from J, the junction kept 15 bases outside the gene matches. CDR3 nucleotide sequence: TGTGCCAGCAGCCAAGATCGCAGAAGGGCTAGCGGGAGAACGGCCAAAAACATTCAGTACTTC. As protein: CASSQDRRRASGRTAKNIQYF.

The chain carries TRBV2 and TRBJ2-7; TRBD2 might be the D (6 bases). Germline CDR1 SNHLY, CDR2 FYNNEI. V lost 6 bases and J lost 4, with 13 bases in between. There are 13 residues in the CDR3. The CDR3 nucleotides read TGTGCCAGCAGCCCATCGCGGGGTTACGAGCAGTACTTC. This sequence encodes CASSPSRGYEQYF.

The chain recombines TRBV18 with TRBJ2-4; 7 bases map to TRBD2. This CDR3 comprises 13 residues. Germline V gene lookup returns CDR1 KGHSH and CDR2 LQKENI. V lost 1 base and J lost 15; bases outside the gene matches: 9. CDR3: CASSPRGGSEMYF. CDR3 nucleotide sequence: TGTGCCAGCTCACCACGGGGGGGTTCGGAAATGTACTTC.

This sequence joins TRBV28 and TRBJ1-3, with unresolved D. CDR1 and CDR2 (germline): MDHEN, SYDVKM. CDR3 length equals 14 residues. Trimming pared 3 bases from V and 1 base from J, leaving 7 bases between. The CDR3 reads CASSLRESGNTIYF. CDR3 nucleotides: TGTGCCAGCAGTTTGAGGGAATCTGGAAACACCATATATTTT.

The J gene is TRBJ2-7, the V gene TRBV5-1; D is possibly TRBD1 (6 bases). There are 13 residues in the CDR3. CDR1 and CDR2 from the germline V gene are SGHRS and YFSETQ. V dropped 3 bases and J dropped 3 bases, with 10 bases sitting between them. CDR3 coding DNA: TGCGCCAGCAGCTCTCGACAGGACTACGAGCAGTACTTC. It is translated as CASSSRQDYEQYF.